This TCR beta chain emerged from a study of OX40 agonist ivuxolimab in advanced cancers. In this sample, this clone is medium-sized. Unmatched junction bases numbered 6, after V lost 3 bases and J lost 0 bases. CDR1 is SGHRS, CDR2 YFSETQ, per germline. The CDR3 contains 15 residues. Measured with immunoSEQ multiplex PCR; TCRdb has only the in-frame clones, and not every one. This sample has about 80,000 clones; 85% to 95% occur once, and the top ten carry around 0.7%. This TCR came from an adult with an advanced solid tumor such as melanoma, head and neck, liver or kidney cancer. This specimen was CD4+ or CD8+ T cells sorted from blood, taken in a trial of the OX40 agonist ivuxolimab. The chain couples TRBV5-1 to TRBJ2-7; 7 bases are a match to TRBD1. The CDR3 bases are TGCGCCAGCAGCTGGGGGACAGTGGACTCCTACGAGCAGTACTTC. Its protein is CASSWGTVDSYEQYF.